This T cell receptor beta chain originates from a study of Ad26.COV2.S vaccination and SARS-CoV-2 variants. Regarding the study as a whole: Spike-specific responses of CD8+ and CD4+ T cells were reported to display substantial breadth after vaccination.

This clone showed up just a few times. The antigen is undetermined. Treatment meaning: around 19 received Ad26.COV2.S at low or high dose, single or two shots; 5 received placebo; per-sample allocation not given. Day 63 after the first injection of vaccine or placebo was the sampling time. Donor was an adult aged 18-55 years in Boston. The data were produced by immunoSEQ multiplex PCR, yet TCRdb's version contains in-frame clones alone and is incomplete. The sample holds fewer than 400,000 clones; approximately 90% are singletons and the top ten take approximately 3.7%. The receptor comes from a person between 18 and 59 years old who received the Ad26.COV2.S COVID-19 vaccine or a placebo. Sequenced material: peripheral blood, taken in a trial of Ad26.COV2.S vaccine versus placebo.

The CDR3 DNA is TGTGCCAGCTCATCCTCCGGGCTCTACTACACCTTC. Residues: CASSSSGLYYTF. The chain has TRBV18 and TRBJ1-2; D gene unclear. V shed 5 bases and J shed 10 bases, with 14 bases lying between them. Germline V gene lookup returns CDR1 KGHSH and CDR2 LQKENI. The CDR3 consists of 12 residues.